These T cell receptor beta chains were read from a single sample in a study of T-cell memory formation after mild COVID-19. One entry per CDR3 protein results from TCRdb running MiXCR on the 5' RACE reads. The table has 550,000 to 600,000 distinct CDR3 sequences, about 20% seen once. The sequenced sample was PBMCs or a T cell subset sorted from them (not recorded which). The receptors come from an adult woman who had mild COVID-19 (a few samples of this study predate the infection). Cell type and time point are not known. CDR3s include the opening cysteine and the closing phenylalanine or tryptophan. The D gene is left open where the match is weak. Clone size is stated in some rows and not others, as once, few, many or a class when expanded.

v_call,j_call,clone_size,d_call,cdr3_nt,cdr3_aa
TRBV4-3,TRBJ1-2,-,-,TGCGCCAGCACGCCAAGTCGCGGGATTGGTGGCTACACCTTC,CASTPSRGIGGYTF
TRBV2,TRBJ2-7,-,TRBD2,TGTGCCAGCAGGTCCGGGACTAGCGGATCCTACGAGCAGTACTTC,CASRSGTSGSYEQYF
TRBV6-6,TRBJ1-2,few,TRBD1,TGTGCCAGCAGTTACTCGACATTTCCGGGACAGGCAATTAAGGATGGCTACACCTTC,CASSYSTFPGQAIKDGYTF
TRBV11-2,TRBJ2-5,few,TRBD1,TGTGCCAGCAGCATAAGCTCGGACAGGGGGCGGAAGACCCAGTACTTC,CASSISSDRGRKTQYF
TRBV4-2,TRBJ2-7,-,TRBD2,TGTGCCAGCAGCCGGGCCGGGCGGGAGGACTACGAGCAGTACTTC,CASSRAGREDYEQYF
TRBV6-5,TRBJ2-5,-,TRBD1,TGTGCCAGCAGGCGACAGGGCAAGGGAGAGACCCAGTACTTC,CASRRQGKGETQYF
TRBV19,TRBJ1-2,few,TRBD1,TGTGCCAGTAGTGCCCAGGGACAGTCCTATGGCTACACCTTC,CASSAQGQSYGYTF
TRBV7-9,TRBJ2-7,few,-,TGTGCCAGCAGACCTGACAGGCTCTACGAGCAGTACTTC,CASRPDRLYEQYF
TRBV30,TRBJ2-1,-,-,TGTGCCTGGAGTGTGACCCCCCGGGTGTTCTTC,CAWSVTPRVFF
TRBV27,TRBJ1-5,-,-,TGTGCCAGCAGTAGGACCGGAGGAATGGCTCAGCCCCAGCATTTT,CASSRTGGMAQPQHF
TRBV5-1,TRBJ1-1,many,TRBD1,TGCGCCAGCAGCTTACCGGGACAGAGGGTTGAAGCTTTCTTT,CASSLPGQRVEAFF
TRBV7-3,TRBJ2-1,few,TRBD2,TGTGCCAGCAGCCGTAGCGGGAGCCCCTACAATGAGCAGTTCTTC,CASSRSGSPYNEQFF
TRBV7-9,TRBJ2-1,few,TRBD2,TGTGCCAGCAGCTTGGGACTAGTGCAGTTCTTC,CASSLGLVQFF
TRBV6-6,TRBJ2-7,few,-,TGTGCCAGCAGCCCTTCGAAGGACGAGCAGTACTTC,CASSPSKDEQYF
TRBV29-1,TRBJ2-3,-,-,TGCAGCGTTGTCTCGGTCCTCGTAGGCACAGATACGCAGTATTTT,CSVVSVLVGTDTQYF
TRBV5-1,TRBJ2-1,-,TRBD2,TGCGCCAGCTCACTTGGGACTAGCGGGGAGGGTGAGCAGTTCTTC,CASSLGTSGEGEQFF
TRBV7-9,TRBJ1-2,-,-,TGTGCCAGCAGAGCAGGGGACTATGGCTACACCTTC,CASRAGDYGYTF
TRBV7-8,TRBJ2-7,few,TRBD2,TGTGCCAGCAGCTTAGATGCCGGGACTAGCGGGCTCTACGAGCAGTACTTC,CASSLDAGTSGLYEQYF
TRBV6-5,TRBJ2-2,-,TRBD2,TGTGCCAGCAGTTTTAGCGGGCCGCCGGTATGGACCGGGGAGCTGTTTTTT,CASSFSGPPVWTGELFF
TRBV4-1,TRBJ2-7,few,-,TGCGCCAGCAGCCAAGACTTACTGGGCTACGAGCAGTACTTC,CASSQDLLGYEQYF
TRBV27,TRBJ1-1,-,-,TGTGCCAGCATTAGCGACTCGAACACTGAAGCTTTCTTT,CASISDSNTEAFF
TRBV24-1,TRBJ2-5,-,-,TGTGCCACCAGTGATGCTCAGACTGGAGGTCTTGGGACCCAGTACTTC,CATSDAQTGGLGTQYF
TRBV3-1,TRBJ1-1,-,TRBD1,TGTGCCAGCAGCCGCTCCGGTGGACAGGGGGCGAACACTGAAGCTTTCTTT,CASSRSGGQGANTEAFF
TRBV7-2,TRBJ1-5,-,TRBD1,TGTGCCAGCAGCACGACAGGGTTATACAATCAGCCCCAGCATTTT,CASSTTGLYNQPQHF
TRBV19,TRBJ2-7,few,-,TGTGCCAGTAGGGGGGATACCTACGAGCAGTACTTC,CASRGDTYEQYF
TRBV7-2,TRBJ2-5,few,-,TGTGCCAGCAGCACCCGGGGTCCCCAAGAGACCCAGTACTTC,CASSTRGPQETQYF
TRBV7-6,TRBJ1-1,-,-,TGTGCCAGCAGCTTAGCGGTGGGGGCCGCACATCAAGCTTTCTTT,CASSLAVGAAHQAFF
TRBV5-4,TRBJ2-1,once,-,TGTGCCAGCAGCGCAGGGACCCACCAAGGAATAAATGAGCAGTTCTTC,CASSAGTHQGINEQFF
TRBV7-9,TRBJ2-1,-,TRBD2,TGTGCCAGCAGCCCTCGTTTTAGCGGGGGGAGTAATGAGCAGTTCTTC,CASSPRFSGGSNEQFF
TRBV5-1,TRBJ1-2,-,TRBD1,TGCGCCAGCAGCGAACCCGGGACAGGGGGCGGCCGTAACTATGGCTACACCTTC,CASSEPGTGGGRNYGYTF
TRBV7-2,TRBJ2-4,-,-,TGTGCCAGCACCCCCAGGTCGGGGGCCCAAAACATTCAGTACTTC,CASTPRSGAQNIQYF
TRBV11-3,TRBJ2-1,few,-,TGTGCCAGCAGCTTTTCGGAGCGGGCCATTTCCTACAATGAGCAGTTCTTC,CASSFSERAISYNEQFF
TRBV25-1,TRBJ1-2,-,-,TGTGCCAGCAGTGACTGGGGCCAGGTCTATGGCTACACCTTC,CASSDWGQVYGYTF
TRBV3-1,TRBJ2-3,-,-,TGTGCCAGCAGCCAAGTTGGAGGGGTTTGGTTCGCAGATACGCAGTATTTT,CASSQVGGVWFADTQYF
TRBV30,TRBJ1-1,-,-,TGTGCCTGGAGTGTACAGAGAAAAGCTTTCTTT,CAWSVQRKAFF
TRBV13,TRBJ2-7,-,-,TGTGCCAGCAGCGCCCGGGGAACTGATGACTACGAGCAGTACTTC,CASSARGTDDYEQYF
TRBV10-3,TRBJ2-5,many,TRBD1,TGTGCCATCGGACAGGGGGGACAAGAGACCCAGTACTTC,CAIGQGGQETQYF
TRBV10-3,TRBJ2-2,-,TRBD2,TGTGCCATCAGTGAAACGGCTAGCGGGAGTTCCGGGGAGCTGTTTTTT,CAISETASGSSGELFF
TRBV6-1,TRBJ2-7,many,-,TGTGCCAGCAGTGAAGAGGGGGGCGCAATCTACGAGCAGTACTTC,CASSEEGGAIYEQYF
TRBV4-1,TRBJ2-3,-,TRBD1,TGCGCCAGCAGCACAAGGGACAGGGGGCGAACAGATACGCAGTATTTT,CASSTRDRGRTDTQYF
TRBV29-1,TRBJ2-5,few,-,TGCAGCTCCAGCAGGTCCTCCCGTGAGACCCAGTACTTC,CSSSRSSRETQYF
TRBV11-3,TRBJ2-7,-,-,TGTGCCAGCAGCTTGAACAAAGACTCCTACGAGCAGTACTTC,CASSLNKDSYEQYF
TRBV7-9,TRBJ2-5,-,TRBD2,TGTGCCAGCAGCCGGGGGGGGACGGAGACCCAGTACTTC,CASSRGGTETQYF
TRBV7-6,TRBJ2-1,few,-,TGTGCCAGCAGCTCCCGGGCCCTTGGGAATGAGCAGTTCTTC,CASSSRALGNEQFF
TRBV6-2/TRBV6-3,TRBJ2-5,-,-,TGTGCCAGCAAATATAGCGGCGAGACCCAGTACTTC,CASKYSGETQYF
TRBV20-1,TRBJ1-2,-,TRBD1,TGCAGTGCTTCCGGGACAGGGGGCTTAAACTATGGCTACACCTTC,CSASGTGGLNYGYTF
TRBV7-9,TRBJ1-6,-,TRBD1,TGTGCCAGCAGCGCGGGACAGGGAGGGAATTCACCCCTCCACTTT,CASSAGQGGNSPLHF
TRBV15,TRBJ2-5,few,TRBD1,TGTGCCACCAGCAGATTACCGGGACAGGGCAGGGAGACCCAGTACTTC,CATSRLPGQGRETQYF
TRBV19,TRBJ1-5,few,-,TGTGCCAGTAGTAACAGGGAGGAGAATCAGCCCCAGCATTTT,CASSNREENQPQHF
TRBV20-1,TRBJ2-7,-,-,TGCAGTGCTAGGGCTTGGGCGCTTAGCTCCTACGAGCAGTACTTC,CSARAWALSSYEQYF
TRBV7-2,TRBJ2-7,once,-,TGTGCCAGCAGCTCTGATCCAGGGGCATCCTACGAGCAGTACTTC,CASSSDPGASYEQYF
TRBV9,TRBJ2-1,-,-,TGTGCCAGCAGCGTAGGGAGGTCCGGTGAGCAGTTCTTC,CASSVGRSGEQFF
TRBV12-3/TRBV12-4,TRBJ2-1,few,-,TGTGCCAGCAGATCTATGGGTGAGCAGTTCTTC,CASRSMGEQFF